This T cell receptor beta chain was sequenced for a study of shared clonotypes between healthy human individuals. Overall study findings and caveats: Naive subsets, compared against memory subsets, generally had larger estimated richness values.

Clones were sequenced by immunoSEQ multiplex PCR, and TCRdb holds only the in-frame ones, with some missing. The sample carries more than 2 million clones, 90% to 96% recorded once. This CDR3 region has 16 residues. CDR1 is MGHRA, CDR2 YSYEKL, per germline. V shed 3 bases, J shed 4 bases, and the junction held 10 bases outside the gene matches. All donors were healthy HIV-negative adults lacking recent acute infections or vaccinations. Donors, without exception, were Caucasian adults residing in Nashville, Tennessee. Concerning this clone: Its antigen is still unknown.

Sequencing input: naive CD4+ T cells sorted from blood. Noted subset: CD45RA+ positively selected. This sequence joins TRBV4-1 and TRBJ2-7; 9 nucleotides match TRBD2. The receptor was derived from a young man in good health. CDR3 sequence reads: CASSQVSGGGAYEQYF. CDR3 DNA: TGCGCCAGCAGCCAGGTCTCGGGCGGGGGGGCTTACGAGCAGTACTTC.